Listed here are 4 T cell receptor beta chains from one sample, sequenced in a study of blood T cell repertoires in COVID-19. TCRdb keeps only in-frame clones here, not all; method: immunoSEQ multiplex PCR. The data contain under 300,000 clones, almost 90% of them singletons. Input material: peripheral blood. The receptors shown here come from a woman in her sixties or seventies with COVID-19, enrolled during active disease.

The V and J genes are TRBV18 and TRBJ1-4; TRBD1 agrees at 10 bases. This CDR3 contains 16 residues. Germline CDR1 KGHSH, CDR2 LQKENI. V lost 6 bases, J lost 3 bases, and 7 bases stayed unmatched. The DNA of the CDR3 is TGTGCCAGCTCCCAAAATGGACAGGGGGCTAATGAAAAACTGTTTTTT. Its translation is CASSQNGQGANEKLFF.

V usage is TRBV4-1 and J usage is TRBJ1-2, with D maybe TRBD1 (5 bases). The CDR3 runs 16 residues. The V and J ends lost 1 base and 5 bases respectively, with 17 bases between them. Germline V CDR1 and CDR2: MGHRA, YSYEKL. The CDR3 sequence is CASSQGVGANSYGYTF. The CDR3, as DNA: TGCGCCAGCAGCCAAGGGGTAGGGGCGAACTCATATGGCTACACCTTC.

V usage is TRBV4-3 and J usage is TRBJ2-3; 11 bases match TRBD2. With 3 bases clipped from V and 1 base from J, the junction kept 3 bases outside the gene matches. The CDR3 runs to 16 residues. Germline CDR1 LGHNA, CDR2 YSLEER. CDR3 DNA sequence: TGCGCCAGCAGCCAGGATAGCGGGGGGGGCACAGATACGCAGTATTTT. Translating it yields CASSQDSGGGTDTQYF.

The genes are TRBV11-2 and TRBJ1-3; no definite D call. The CDR3 sequence is 14 residues long. Deletions cut 5 bases from V and 8 bases from J, with 16 bases between. Germline-derived CDR1 and CDR2 are SGHAT and FQNNGV. Written as DNA, the CDR3 is TGTGCCAGCAGCCCGGGAGCGGGGTATGACACCATATATTTT. Protein: CASSPGAGYDTIYF.